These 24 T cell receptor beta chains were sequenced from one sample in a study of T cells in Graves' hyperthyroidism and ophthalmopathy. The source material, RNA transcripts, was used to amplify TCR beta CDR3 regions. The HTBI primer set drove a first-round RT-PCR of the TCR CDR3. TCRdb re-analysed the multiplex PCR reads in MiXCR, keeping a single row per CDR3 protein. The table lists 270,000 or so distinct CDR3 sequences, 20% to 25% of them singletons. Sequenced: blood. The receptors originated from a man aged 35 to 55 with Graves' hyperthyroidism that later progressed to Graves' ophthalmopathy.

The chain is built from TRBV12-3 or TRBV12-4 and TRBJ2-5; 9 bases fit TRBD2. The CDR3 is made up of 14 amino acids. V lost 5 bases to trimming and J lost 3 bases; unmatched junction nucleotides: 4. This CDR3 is CASSIRLAEETQYF. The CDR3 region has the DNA TGTGCCAGCAGTATCCGACTAGCGGAAGAGACCCAGTACTTC.

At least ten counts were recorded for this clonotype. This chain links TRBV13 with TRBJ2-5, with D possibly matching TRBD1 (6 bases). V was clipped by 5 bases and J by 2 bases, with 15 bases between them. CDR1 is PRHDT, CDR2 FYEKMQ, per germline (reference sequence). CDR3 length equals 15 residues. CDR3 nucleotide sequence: TGTGCCAGCAGCCCCACAAGGGGGTTACAAGAGACCCAGTACTTC. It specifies CASSPTRGLQETQYF.

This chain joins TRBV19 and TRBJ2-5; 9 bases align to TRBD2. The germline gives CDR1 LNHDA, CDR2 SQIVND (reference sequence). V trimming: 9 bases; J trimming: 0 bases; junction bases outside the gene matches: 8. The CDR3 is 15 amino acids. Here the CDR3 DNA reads TGTGCCAGCGCTCAGAGACTAGCGGACCAAGAGACCCAGTACTTC. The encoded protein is CASAQRLADQETQYF.

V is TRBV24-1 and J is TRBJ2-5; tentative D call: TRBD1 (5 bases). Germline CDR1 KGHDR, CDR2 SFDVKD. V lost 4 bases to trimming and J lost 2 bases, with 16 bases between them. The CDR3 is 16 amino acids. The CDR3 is CATSDPDSPDQETQYF. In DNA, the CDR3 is TGTGCCACCAGTGACCCCGACAGTCCGGATCAAGAGACCCAGTACTTC.

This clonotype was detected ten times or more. The CDR3 DNA follows: TGTGCCAGCAGTTTAGTCACAGGGTGGGAGACCCAGTACTTC. Translation gives CASSLVTGWETQYF. This chain connects TRBV12-3 or TRBV12-4 to TRBJ2-5; TRBD1 might be the D (6 bases). This CDR3 contains 14 residues. Trimming removed 1 base at V and 5 bases at J, with 11 bases between.

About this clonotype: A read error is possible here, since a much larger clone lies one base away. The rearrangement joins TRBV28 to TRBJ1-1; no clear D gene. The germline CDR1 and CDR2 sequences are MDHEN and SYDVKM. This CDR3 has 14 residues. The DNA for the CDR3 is TGTGCCGGCAGTTTTTTCTCAGGGAACACTGAAGCTTTCTTT. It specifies CAGSFFSGNTEAFF.

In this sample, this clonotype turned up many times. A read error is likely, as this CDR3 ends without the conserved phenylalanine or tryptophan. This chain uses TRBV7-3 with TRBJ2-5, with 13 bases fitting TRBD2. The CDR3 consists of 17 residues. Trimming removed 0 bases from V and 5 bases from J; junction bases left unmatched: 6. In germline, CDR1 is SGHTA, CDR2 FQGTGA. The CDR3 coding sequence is TGTGCCAGCAGCTTAACCGGACTAGCGGGAGCTTGGGAGACCCAGTACTCC. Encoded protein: CASSLTGLAGAWETQYS.

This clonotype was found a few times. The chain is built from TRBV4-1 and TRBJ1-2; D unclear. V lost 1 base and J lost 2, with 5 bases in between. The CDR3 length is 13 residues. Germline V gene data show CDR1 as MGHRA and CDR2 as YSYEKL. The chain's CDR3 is CASSQVLNYGYTF. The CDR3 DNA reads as TGCGCCAGCAGCCAAGTTTTGAACTATGGCTACACCTTC.

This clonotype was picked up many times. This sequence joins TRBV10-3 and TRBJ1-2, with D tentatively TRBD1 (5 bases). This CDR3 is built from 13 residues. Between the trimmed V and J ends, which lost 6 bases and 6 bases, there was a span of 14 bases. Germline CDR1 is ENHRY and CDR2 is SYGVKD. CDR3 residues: CAISLKQEDGYTF. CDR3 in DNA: TGTGCCATCAGCCTTAAACAGGAGGATGGCTACACCTTC.

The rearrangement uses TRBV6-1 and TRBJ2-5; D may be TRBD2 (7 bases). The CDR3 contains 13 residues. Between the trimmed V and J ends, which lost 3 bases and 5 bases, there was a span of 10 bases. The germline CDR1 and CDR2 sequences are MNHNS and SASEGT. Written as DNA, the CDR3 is TGTGCCAGCAGTGAGGGGGGGCCGGAGACCCAGTACTTC. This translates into CASSEGGPETQYF.

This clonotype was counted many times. CDR3 sequence: CASSNIDSGANVLTF. The CDR3 DNA sequence: TGTGCCAGCAGTAACATAGACTCTGGGGCCAACGTCCTGACTTTC. This sequence joins TRBV6-5 and TRBJ2-6; D call uncertain. Per the germline V gene, CDR1 is MNHEY and CDR2 is SVGAGI. Between the trimmed V and J ends, which lost 5 bases and 0 bases, there was a span of 8 bases. The CDR3 has 15 amino acids.

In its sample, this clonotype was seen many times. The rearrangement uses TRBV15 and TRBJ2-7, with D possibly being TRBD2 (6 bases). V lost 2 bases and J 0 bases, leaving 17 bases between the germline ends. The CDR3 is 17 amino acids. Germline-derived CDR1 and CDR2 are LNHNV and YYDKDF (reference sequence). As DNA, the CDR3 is TGTGCCACCAGCAGACCTAGCGTCGGGCCGAGCTCCTACGAGCAGTACTTC. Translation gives CATSRPSVGPSSYEQYF.

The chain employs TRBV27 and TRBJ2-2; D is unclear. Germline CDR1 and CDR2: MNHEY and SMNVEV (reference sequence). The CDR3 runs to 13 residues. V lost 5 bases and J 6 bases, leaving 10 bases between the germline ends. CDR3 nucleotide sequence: TGTGCCAGCAGTGTAGGGAAGTCCGGGGAGCTGTTTTTT. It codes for CASSVGKSGELFF.

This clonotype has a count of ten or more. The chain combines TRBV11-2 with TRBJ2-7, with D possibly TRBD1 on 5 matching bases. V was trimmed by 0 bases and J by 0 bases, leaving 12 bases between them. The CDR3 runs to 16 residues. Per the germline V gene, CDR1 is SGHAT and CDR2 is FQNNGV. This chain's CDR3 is CASSLELYRSSYEQYF. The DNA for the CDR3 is TGTGCCAGCAGCTTAGAATTGTACAGGAGCTCCTACGAGCAGTACTTC.

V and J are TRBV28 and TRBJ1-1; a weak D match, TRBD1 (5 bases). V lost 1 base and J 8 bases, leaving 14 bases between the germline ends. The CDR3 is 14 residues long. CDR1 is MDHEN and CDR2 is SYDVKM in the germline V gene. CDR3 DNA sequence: TGTGCCAGCAGTTTATACGACCTGAACAGGGAAGCTTTCTTT. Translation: CASSLYDLNREAFF. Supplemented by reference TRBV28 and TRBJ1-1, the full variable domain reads DVKVTQSSRYLVKRTGEKVFLECVQDMDHENMFWYRQDPGLGLRLIYFSYDVKMKEKGDIPEGYSVSREKKERFSLILESASTNQTSMYLCASSLYDLNREAFFGQGTRLTVV.

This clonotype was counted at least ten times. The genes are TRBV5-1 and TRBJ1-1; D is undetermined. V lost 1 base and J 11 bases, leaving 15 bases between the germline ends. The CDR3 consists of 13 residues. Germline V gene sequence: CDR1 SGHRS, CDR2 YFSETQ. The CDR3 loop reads CASSLLSPTGAFF. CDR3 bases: TGCGCCAGCAGCTTGCTTTCCCCTACCGGCGCTTTCTTT.

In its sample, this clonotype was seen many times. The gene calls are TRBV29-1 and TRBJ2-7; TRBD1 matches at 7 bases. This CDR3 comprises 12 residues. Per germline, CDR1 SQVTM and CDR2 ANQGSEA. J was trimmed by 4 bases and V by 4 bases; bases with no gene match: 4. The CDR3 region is CSVGGQPYEQYF. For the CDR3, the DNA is TGCAGCGTTGGGGGACAGCCTTACGAGCAGTACTTC.

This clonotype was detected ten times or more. The CDR3 DNA sequence: TGCGCCAGCAGTGGGACAACCTACGAGCAGTACTTC. Amino acid sequence: CASSGTTYEQYF. V is TRBV10-2 and J is TRBJ2-7, with a possible D match to TRBD1 (5 bases). This CDR3 spans 12 amino acids. The germline V gene encodes CDR1 WSHSY and CDR2 SAAADI. V was trimmed by 4 bases and J by 2 bases, leaving 6 bases between them.

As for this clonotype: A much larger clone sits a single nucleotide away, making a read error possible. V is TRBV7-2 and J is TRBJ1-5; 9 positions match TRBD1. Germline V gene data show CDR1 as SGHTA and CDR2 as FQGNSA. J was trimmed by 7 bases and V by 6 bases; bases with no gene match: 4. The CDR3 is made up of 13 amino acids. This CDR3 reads CASSGTGQQPQHF. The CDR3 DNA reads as TGTGCCAGCAGTGGGACAGGGCAACAGCCCCAGCATTTT.

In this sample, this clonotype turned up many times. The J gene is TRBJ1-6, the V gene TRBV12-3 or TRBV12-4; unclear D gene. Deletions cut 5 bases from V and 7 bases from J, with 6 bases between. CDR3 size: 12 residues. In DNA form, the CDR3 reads TGTGCCAGCAGTGCAAGCAATTCACCCCTCCACTTT. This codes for CASSASNSPLHF.

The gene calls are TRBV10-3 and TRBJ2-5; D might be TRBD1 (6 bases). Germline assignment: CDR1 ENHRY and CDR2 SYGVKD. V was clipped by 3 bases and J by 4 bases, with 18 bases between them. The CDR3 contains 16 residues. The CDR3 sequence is CAISDLRSTGLETQYF. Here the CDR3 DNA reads TGTGCCATCAGTGACCTCCGCTCCACAGGGTTAGAGACCCAGTACTTC.

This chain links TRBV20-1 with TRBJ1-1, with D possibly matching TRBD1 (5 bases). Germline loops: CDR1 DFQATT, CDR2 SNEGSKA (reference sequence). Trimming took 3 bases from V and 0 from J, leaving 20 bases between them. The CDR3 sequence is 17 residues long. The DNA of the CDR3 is TGCAGTGCTAGCTATGGGCAGGGTTTTGTGGTGAACACTGAAGCTTTCTTT. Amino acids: CSASYGQGFVVNTEAFF.

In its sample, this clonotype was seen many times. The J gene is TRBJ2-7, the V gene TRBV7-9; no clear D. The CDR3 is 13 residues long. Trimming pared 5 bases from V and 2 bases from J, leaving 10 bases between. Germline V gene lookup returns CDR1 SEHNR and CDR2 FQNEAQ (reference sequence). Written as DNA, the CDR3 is TGTGCCAGCAGCGAACCCCGAGCCTACGAGCAGTACTTC. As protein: CASSEPRAYEQYF. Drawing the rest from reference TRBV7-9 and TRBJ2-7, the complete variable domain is DTGVSQNPRHKITKRGQNVTFRCDPISEHNRLYWYRQTLGQGPEFLTYFQNEAQLEKSRLLSDRFSAERPKGSFSTLEIQRTEQGDSAMYLCASSEPRAYEQYFGPGTRLTVT.

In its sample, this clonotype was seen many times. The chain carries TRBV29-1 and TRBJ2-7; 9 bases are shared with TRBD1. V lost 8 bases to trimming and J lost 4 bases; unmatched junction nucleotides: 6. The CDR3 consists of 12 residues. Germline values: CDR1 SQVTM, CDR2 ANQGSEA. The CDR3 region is CSYQGQGYEQYF. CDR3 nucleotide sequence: TGCAGCTACCAGGGACAGGGTTACGAGCAGTACTTC.